This T cell receptor beta chain was sequenced during a study of cytomegalovirus exposure and HLA in healthy donors. In the case of this clone: Antigen unknown.

With 0 bases removed from V and 0 bases from J, the gap between germline ends came to 5 bases. This CDR3 region has 13 residues. The germline gives CDR1 GTSNPN, CDR2 SVGIG (reference sequence). Study-level findings and limits: As a later analysis showed, several of the most significant clusters appeared to be linked to common viral pathogens. A later analysis reportedly found fewer N-insertions in an Asian-associated ancestry cluster than the roughly 670-donor mean.

The PCR used 60 Vbeta and 13 Jbeta primers. Here immunoSEQ multiplex PCR was the method, and the copy in TCRdb shows in-frame clones only, minus some. The sample shows 91,000 or so clones, less than 85% of them seen only once. The sequenced sample consisted of PBMCs. The sequence was obtained from a man aged 25 to 45 in good health and CMV-seropositive. This sequence joins TRBV30 and TRBJ1-2; D is unresolved. The CDR3 nucleotides are TGTGCCTGGAGTGTACGAGCTAACTATGGCTACACCTTC. Its translation is CAWSVRANYGYTF.